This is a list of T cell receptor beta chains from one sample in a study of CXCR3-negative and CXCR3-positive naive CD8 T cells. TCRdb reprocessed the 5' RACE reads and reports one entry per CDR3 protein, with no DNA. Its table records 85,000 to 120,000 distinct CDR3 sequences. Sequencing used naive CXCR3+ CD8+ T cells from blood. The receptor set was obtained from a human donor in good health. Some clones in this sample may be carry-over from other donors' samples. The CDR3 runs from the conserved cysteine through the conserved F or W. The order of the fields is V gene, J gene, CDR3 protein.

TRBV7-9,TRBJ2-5,CASSSPGAQETQYF
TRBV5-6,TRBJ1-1,CASSQTGSTEAFF
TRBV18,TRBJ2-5,CASSPWTSGQETQYF
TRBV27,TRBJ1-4,CASSLSDTPNEKLFF
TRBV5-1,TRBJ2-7,CASSYSGTGYEQYF
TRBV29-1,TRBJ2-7,CSVQGQAYEQYF
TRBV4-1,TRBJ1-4,CASRGQGEEKLFF
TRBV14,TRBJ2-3,CASSQPRGYASTDTQYF
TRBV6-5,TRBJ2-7,CASSSPGQPLDEQYF
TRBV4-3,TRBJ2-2,CASSPWIWESGELFF
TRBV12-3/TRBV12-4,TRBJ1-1,CASSSQVRVNTEAFF
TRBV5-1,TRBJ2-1,CASTYTGNEQFF
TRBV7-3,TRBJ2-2,CASSLIPAPTGELFF
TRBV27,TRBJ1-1,CASSLSSLSGAFF
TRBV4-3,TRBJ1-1,CASSQRRGTEAFF
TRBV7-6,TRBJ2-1,CASSLGGFPYNEQFF
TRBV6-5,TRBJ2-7,CASSYLSGRAPYEQYF
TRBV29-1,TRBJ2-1,CSVEDPTGLRNEQFF
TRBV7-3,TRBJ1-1,CASSLTGENTEAFF
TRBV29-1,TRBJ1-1,CSVPLQNTEAFF
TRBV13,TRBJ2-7,CASSLGLGGSLSYEQYF
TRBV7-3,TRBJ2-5,CASSPLGQKIETQYF
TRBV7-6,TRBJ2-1,CASSLANNEQFF
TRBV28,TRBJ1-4,CASSYSSEKLFF
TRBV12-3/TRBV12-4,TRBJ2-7,CASSLGLYEQYF
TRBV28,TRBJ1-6,CASSLWGMIEQGNSPLHF
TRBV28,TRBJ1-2,CVSSLEGSYGYTF
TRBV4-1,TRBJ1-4,CASSQDWTAGSDNEKLFF
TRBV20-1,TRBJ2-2,CSAREELGGELFF
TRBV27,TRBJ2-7,CASSLSDSSYEQYF
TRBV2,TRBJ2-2,CASSPSGGDTGELFF